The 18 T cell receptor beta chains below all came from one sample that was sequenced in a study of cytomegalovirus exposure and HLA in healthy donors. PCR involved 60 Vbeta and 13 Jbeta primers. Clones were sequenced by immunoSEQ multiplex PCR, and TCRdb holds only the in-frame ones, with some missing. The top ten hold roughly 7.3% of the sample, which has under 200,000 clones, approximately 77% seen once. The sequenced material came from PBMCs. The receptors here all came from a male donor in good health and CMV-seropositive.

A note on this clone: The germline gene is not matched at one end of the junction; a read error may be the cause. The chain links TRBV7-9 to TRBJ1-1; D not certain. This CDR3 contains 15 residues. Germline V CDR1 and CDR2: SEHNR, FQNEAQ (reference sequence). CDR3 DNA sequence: TGTTCCAGCAGCTTACCGCCTCACGGGGACACTGAAGCTTTCTTT. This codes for CSSSLPPHGDTEAFF.

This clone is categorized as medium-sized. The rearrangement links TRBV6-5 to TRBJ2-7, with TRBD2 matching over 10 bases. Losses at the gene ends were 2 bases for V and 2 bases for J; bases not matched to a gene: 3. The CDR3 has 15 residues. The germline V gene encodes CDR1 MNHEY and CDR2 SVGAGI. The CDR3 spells CASSYGLAGAYEQYF. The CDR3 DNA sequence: TGTGCCAGCAGTTACGGGCTAGCGGGGGCCTACGAGCAGTACTTC.

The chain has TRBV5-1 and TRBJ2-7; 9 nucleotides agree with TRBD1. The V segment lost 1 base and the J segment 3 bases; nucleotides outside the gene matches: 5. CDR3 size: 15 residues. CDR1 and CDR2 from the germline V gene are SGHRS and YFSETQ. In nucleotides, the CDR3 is TGCGCCAGCAGCTTGCGCCCGGGACAGGGCTACGAGCAGTACTTC. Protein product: CASSLRPGQGYEQYF.

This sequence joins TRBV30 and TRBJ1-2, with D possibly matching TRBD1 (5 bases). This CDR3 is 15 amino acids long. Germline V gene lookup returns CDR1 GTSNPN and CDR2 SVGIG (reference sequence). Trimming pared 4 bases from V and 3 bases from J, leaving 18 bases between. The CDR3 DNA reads TGTGCCTGGATACGGGGGGGTTTACCCCACTATGGCTACACCTTC. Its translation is CAWIRGGLPHYGYTF.

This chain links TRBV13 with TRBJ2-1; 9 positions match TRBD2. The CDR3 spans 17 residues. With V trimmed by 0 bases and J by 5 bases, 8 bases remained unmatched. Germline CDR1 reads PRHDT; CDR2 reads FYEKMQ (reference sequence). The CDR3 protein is CASSLGGLAWVDNEQFF. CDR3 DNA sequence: TGTGCCAGCAGCTTAGGGGGACTAGCTTGGGTGGACAATGAGCAGTTCTTC.

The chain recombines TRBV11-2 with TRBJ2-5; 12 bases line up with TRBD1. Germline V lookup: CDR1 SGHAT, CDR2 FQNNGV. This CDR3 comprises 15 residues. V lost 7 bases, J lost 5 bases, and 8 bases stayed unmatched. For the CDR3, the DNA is TGTGCCAGCACTGGGACAGGGGGCGCTCTGGAGACCCAGTACTTC. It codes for CASTGTGGALETQYF.

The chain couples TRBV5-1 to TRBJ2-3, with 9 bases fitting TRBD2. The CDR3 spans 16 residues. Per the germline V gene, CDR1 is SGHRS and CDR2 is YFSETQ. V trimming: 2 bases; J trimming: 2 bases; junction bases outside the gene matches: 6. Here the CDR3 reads CASSFVTSGFTDTQYF. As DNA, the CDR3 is TGCGCCAGCAGCTTTGTGACTAGCGGATTCACAGATACGCAGTATTTT.

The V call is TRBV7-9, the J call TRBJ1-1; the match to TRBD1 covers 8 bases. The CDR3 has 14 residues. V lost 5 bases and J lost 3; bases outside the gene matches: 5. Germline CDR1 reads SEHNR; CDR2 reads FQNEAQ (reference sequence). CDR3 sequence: CASSHTQGDTEAFF. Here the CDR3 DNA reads TGTGCCAGCAGCCACACACAGGGGGACACTGAAGCTTTCTTT.

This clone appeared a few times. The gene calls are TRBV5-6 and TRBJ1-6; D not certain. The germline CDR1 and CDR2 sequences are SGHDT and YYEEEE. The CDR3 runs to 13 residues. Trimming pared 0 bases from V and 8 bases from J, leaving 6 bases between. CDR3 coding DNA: TGTGCCAGCAGCTTGGTCCCGGATTCACCCCTCCACTTT. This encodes CASSLVPDSPLHF.

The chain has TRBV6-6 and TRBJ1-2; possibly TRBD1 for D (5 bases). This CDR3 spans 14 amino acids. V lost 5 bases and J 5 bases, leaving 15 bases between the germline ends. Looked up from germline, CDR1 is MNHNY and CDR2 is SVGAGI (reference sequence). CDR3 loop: CASSTPTGTYGYTF. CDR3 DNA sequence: TGTGCCAGCAGTACCCCAACAGGCACTTATGGCTACACCTTC.

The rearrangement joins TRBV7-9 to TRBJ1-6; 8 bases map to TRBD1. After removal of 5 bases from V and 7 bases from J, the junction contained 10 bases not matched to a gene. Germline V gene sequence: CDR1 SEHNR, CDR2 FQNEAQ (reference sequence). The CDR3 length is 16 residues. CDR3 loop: CASSPRPDRENSPLHF. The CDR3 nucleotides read TGTGCCAGCAGCCCTAGACCGGACAGGGAGAATTCACCCCTCCACTTT. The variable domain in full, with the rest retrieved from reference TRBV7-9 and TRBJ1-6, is DTGVSQNPRHKITKRGQNVTFRCDPISEHNRLYWYRQTLGQGPEFLTYFQNEAQLEKSRLLSDRFSAERPKGSFSTLEIQRTEQGDSAMYLCASSPRPDRENSPLHFGNGTRLTVT.

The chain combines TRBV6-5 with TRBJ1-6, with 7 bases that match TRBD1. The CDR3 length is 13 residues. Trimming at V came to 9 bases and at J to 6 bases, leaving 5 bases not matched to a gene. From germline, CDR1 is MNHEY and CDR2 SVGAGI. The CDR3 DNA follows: TGTGCCAGTGGGGGACAGCCTAATTCACCCCTCCACTTT. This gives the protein CASGGQPNSPLHF.

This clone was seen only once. The CDR3 protein is CASSDSRPRSGAITGELFF. The CDR3 DNA follows: TGTGCCAGCAGTGACAGTAGGCCCCGAAGCGGGGCCATCACCGGGGAGCTGTTTTTT. The chain uses TRBV9 and TRBJ2-2; 7 bases map to TRBD2. CDR1 is SGDLS and CDR2 is YYNGEE in the germline V gene. The ends lost 5 bases at V and 4 bases at J; junction bases unmatched: 20. This CDR3 comprises 19 residues.

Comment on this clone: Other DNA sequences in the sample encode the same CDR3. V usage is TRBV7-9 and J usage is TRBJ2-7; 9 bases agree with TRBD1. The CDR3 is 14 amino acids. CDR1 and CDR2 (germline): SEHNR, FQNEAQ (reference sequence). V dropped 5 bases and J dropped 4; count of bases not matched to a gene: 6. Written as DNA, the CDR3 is TGTGCCAGCAGCGCCGGGACAGGGACGTACGAGCAGTACTTC. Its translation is CASSAGTGTYEQYF.

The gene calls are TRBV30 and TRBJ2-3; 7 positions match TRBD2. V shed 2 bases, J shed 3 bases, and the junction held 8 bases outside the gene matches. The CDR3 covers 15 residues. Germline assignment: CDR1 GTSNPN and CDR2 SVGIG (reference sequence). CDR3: CAWSWTGGVTDTQYF. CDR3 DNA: TGTGCCTGGAGTTGGACGGGGGGAGTGACAGATACGCAGTATTTT.

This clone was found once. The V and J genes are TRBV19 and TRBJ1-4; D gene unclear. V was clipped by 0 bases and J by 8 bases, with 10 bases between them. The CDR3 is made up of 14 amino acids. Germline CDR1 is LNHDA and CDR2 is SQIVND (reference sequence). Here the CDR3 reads CASSIENRMEKLFF. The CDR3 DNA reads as TGTGCCAGTAGTATAGAGAACAGAATGGAAAAACTGTTTTTT.

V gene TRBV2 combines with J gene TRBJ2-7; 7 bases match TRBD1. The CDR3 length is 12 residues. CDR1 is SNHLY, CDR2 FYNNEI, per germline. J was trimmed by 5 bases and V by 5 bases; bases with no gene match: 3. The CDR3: CASSRDRDEQYF. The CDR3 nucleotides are TGTGCCAGCAGTCGGGACAGAGACGAGCAGTACTTC.

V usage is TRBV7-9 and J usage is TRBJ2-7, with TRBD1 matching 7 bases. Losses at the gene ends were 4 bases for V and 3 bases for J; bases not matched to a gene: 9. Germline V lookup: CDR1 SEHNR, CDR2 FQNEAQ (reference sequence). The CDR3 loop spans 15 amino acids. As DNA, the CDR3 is TGTGCCAGCAGCTATACCGGGACAGAGGACTACGAGCAGTACTTC. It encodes CASSYTGTEDYEQYF.